Included here is one T cell receptor (beta chain) sequence, with context. The data originate from a study of blood T cell repertoires in COVID-19. Study overall: The United States, Italy and Spain provided the acute and convalescent COVID-19 samples. PBMCs, B-cell-depleted T cells, or T cells were the source of the cDNA or gDNA that made up the material.

The CDR3 is made up of 11 amino acids. Germline V gene lookup returns CDR1 SGHTA and CDR2 FQGNSA. V was shortened by 3 bases and J by 4 bases, with 4 bases between the two germline ends. Original methodology: Using reference gene primer amplification, nucleated cell counts were estimated. Generated by immunoSEQ multiplex PCR, the TCRdb table keeps only in-frame clones and is missing some. V and J calls and clone size are given by that table; D and trimming were obtained from the DNA. Of tens of thousands of clones detected, roughly 86% appear once; the ten largest clones hold 35% to 50%. Sequenced sample: peripheral blood. This clonotype was sampled from a human donor in a cohort sampled during active COVID-19. The chain joins TRBV7-2 to TRBJ2-7; D gene uncertain. The CDR3 is CASSLRYEQYF. The CDR3 DNA sequence: TGTGCCAGCAGCTTGCGGTACGAGCAGTACTTC.